This T cell receptor beta chain came from a study of blood T cell repertoires in COVID-19. There are 13 residues in the CDR3. Trimming took 2 bases from V and 7 from J, leaving 10 bases between them. CDR1 is SGHNT and CDR2 is YYREEE in the germline V gene (reference sequence). Under the authors' procedure: Cell counts per sample came from amplifying reference gene primers. Profiling relied on immunoSEQ multiplex PCR, and the TCRdb table lists in-frame clones only, not all of them. V, J and clone size are taken as reported in that table, and D and trimming were inferred from the DNA itself. The table lists 150,000 or so clones, 65% to 85% of them singletons.

The specimen sequenced was peripheral blood. The gene calls are TRBV5-4 and TRBJ1-5; D remains ambiguous. The source of this sequence is a man aged 60 to 69 with active or convalescent COVID-19. For the CDR3, the DNA is TGTGCCAGCAGCTTTACTCCGGGGCAGCCCCAGCATTTT. Translating it yields CASSFTPGQPQHF.